What follows describes a single TCR beta chain. As yet, its antigen is unknown. TCRdb derives one entry per CDR3 protein from the 5' RACE reads, leaving out DNA. The sample includes some 300,000 distinct CDR3 sequences. Per germline, CDR1 MNHEY and CDR2 SVGEGT. The CDR3 contains 12 residues. These data are taken from a study of monozygotic twins with inflammatory bowel disease. General observations from the study: Perhaps reflecting limited power, concordant and discordant twins did not differ in repertoire similarity. Different T cell subtypes could not be distinguished.

Whole-blood RNA isolation (total RNA) proceeded without T cell sorting. The sample was blood. J is TRBJ2-5 and V is TRBV6-2 or TRBV6-3. This clonotype was obtained from a human donor with ulcerative colitis or Crohn's disease, or a healthy co-twin of an affected twin (not recorded which). The CDR3 sequence: CASSYSQETQYF.